This TCR beta chain was obtained from a study of cytomegalovirus exposure and HLA in healthy donors. General study points: Association with HLA alleles at 0.05 false discovery rate was found for approximately 18,000 TCR beta sequences in a later analysis. Most observed TCR sequences were rare, whereas some public TCRs were detected in many donors. In a later analysis, HLA-associated TCR beta chains were more clonally expanded than equally common others.

A note on this clone: What it recognizes is unknown.

The PCR employed 60 Vbeta primers together with 13 Jbeta primers. The assay was immunoSEQ multiplex PCR, and TCRdb's table has in-frame clones only and misses some. The sample consists of some 190,000 clones, around 80% of them appearing once. Sequencing used PBMCs. The receptor's source is a woman in her thirties in good health and CMV-seropositive.

Here the CDR3 reads CASSQATQGVDSGNTIYF. The CDR3 bases are TGCGCCAGCAGCCAAGCCACACAGGGAGTGGACTCTGGAAACACCATATATTTT. The chain uses TRBV4-1 and TRBJ1-3; TRBD1 might be the D (6 bases). In germline, CDR1 is MGHRA, CDR2 YSYEKL. V was trimmed by 1 base and J by 0 bases, leaving 16 bases between them. The CDR3 consists of 18 residues.